This entry describes one TCR beta chain. Its antigen is not identified. These data are taken from a study of cytomegalovirus exposure and HLA in healthy donors. In the PCR, 60 Vbeta and 13 Jbeta primers were used. TCRdb's table, derived via immunoSEQ multiplex PCR, lists solely in-frame clones and lacks some. The sample comprises 85,000 to 120,000 clones, under 80% of which are singletons, and around 6.4% rests with the top ten. General study points: Common viral pathogens were later found to be apparently linked to several of the most significant clusters. HLA alleles showed associations with 16,951 TCR beta sequences in a later analysis, at a 0.05 false discovery rate. A list of more than 150 TCR beta chains associated with cytomegalovirus was given.

The germline V gene encodes CDR1 MRHNA and CDR2 SNTAGT. The CDR3 has 16 amino acids. Unmatched junction bases numbered 16, after V lost 8 bases and J lost 8 bases. V and J are TRBV6-4 and TRBJ2-1, with TRBD2 matching 9 bases. The clonotype originates from a woman between 45 and 65 years old in good health and CMV-seropositive. Sequenced input: PBMCs. The CDR3 nucleotides are TGTGCCAGCGCTAGACTTGCGGGGGGGAGTTTGGATGAGCAGTTCTTC. This encodes CASARLAGGSLDEQFF.